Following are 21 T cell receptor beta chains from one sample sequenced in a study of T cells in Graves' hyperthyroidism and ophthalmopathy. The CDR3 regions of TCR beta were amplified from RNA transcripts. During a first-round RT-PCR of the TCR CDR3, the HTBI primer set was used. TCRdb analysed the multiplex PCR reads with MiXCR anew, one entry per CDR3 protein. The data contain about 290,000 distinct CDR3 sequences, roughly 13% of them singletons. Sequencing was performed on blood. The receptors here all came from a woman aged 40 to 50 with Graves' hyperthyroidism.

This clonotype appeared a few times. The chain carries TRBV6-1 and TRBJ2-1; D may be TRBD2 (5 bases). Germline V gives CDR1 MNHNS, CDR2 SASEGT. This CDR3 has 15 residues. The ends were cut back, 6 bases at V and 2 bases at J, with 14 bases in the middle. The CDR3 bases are TGTGCCAGCAGCTTCGGGAAGGCCGCCTACAATGAGCAGTTCTTC. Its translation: CASSFGKAAYNEQFF.

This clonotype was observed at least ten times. For the CDR3, the DNA is TGTGCCAGCAGGTTTAGCGGTTTGGACACTGAAGCTTTCTTT. Translated, it gives CASRFSGLDTEAFF. The gene calls are TRBV7-8 and TRBJ1-1; D is ambiguous. Germline V gene lookup returns CDR1 SGHVS and CDR2 FQNEAQ. The CDR3 consists of 14 residues. The V gene lost 6 bases and the J gene lost 3 bases, with 14 bases spanning the gap.

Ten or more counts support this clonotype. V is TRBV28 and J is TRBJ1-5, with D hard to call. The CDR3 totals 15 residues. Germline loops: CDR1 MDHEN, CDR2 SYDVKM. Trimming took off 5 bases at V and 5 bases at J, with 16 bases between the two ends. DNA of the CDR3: TGTGCCAGCAGTCGAACGGACGGGGTGGATCAGCCCCAGCATTTT. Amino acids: CASSRTDGVDQPQHF. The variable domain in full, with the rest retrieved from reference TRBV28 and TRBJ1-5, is DVKVTQSSRYLVKRTGEKVFLECVQDMDHENMFWYRQDPGLGLRLIYFSYDVKMKEKGDIPEGYSVSREKKERFSLILESASTNQTSMYLCASSRTDGVDQPQHFGDGTRLSIL.

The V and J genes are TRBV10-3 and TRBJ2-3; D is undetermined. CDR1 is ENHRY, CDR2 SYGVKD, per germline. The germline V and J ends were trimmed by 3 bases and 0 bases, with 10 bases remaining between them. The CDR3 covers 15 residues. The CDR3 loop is CAISDPQQSTDTQYF. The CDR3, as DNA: TGTGCCATCAGTGATCCCCAGCAGAGCACAGATACGCAGTATTTT.

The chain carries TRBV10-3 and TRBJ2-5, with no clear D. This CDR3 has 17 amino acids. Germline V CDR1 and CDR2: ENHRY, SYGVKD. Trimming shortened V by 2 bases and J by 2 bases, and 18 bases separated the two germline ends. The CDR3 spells CAISETTLAARQETQYF. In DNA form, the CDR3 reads TGTGCCATCAGTGAGACCACTTTAGCCGCTCGGCAAGAGACCCAGTACTTC.

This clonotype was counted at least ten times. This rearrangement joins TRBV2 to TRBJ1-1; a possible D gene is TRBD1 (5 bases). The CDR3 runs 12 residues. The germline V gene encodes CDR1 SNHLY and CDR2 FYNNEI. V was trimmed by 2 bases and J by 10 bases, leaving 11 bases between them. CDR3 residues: CASSERGETAFF. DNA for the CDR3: TGTGCCAGCAGTGAAAGAGGGGAGACAGCTTTCTTT.

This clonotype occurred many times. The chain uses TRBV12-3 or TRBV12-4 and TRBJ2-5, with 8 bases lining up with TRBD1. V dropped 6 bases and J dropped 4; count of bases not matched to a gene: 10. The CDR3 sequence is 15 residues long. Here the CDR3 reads CASSPWTGSVETQYF. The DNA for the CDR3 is TGTGCCAGCAGCCCCTGGACAGGGAGTGTAGAGACCCAGTACTTC.

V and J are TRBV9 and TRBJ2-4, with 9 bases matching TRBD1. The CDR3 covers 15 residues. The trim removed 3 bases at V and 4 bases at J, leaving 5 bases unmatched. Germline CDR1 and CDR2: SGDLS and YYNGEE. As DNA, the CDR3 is TGTGCCAGCAGCGATCCGGGACAGGGTAAAAACATTCAGTACTTC. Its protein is CASSDPGQGKNIQYF.

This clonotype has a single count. CDR3: CASRSVREGTDTQYF. As DNA, the CDR3 is TGTGCCAGCAGGTCTGTGCGGGAGGGTACAGATACGCAGTATTTT. The V gene is TRBV28, the J gene TRBJ2-3; 9 bases are shared with TRBD2. The CDR3 is 15 residues long. The ends lost 6 bases at V and 3 bases at J; junction bases unmatched: 7. The germline CDR1 and CDR2 sequences are MDHEN and SYDVKM.

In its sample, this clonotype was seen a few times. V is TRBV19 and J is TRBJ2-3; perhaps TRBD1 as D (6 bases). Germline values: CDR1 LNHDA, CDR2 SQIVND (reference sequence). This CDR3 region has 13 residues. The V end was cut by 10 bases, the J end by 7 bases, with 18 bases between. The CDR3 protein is CATRDNPKNTQYF. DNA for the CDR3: TGTGCCACCCGGGACAACCCGAAGAATACGCAGTATTTT.

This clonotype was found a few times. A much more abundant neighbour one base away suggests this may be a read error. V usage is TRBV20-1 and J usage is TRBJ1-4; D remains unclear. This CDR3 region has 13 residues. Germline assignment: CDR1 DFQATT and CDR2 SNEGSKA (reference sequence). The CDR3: CSAGEALDEKLFF. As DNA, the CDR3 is TGCAGTGCTGGAGAGGCCTTGGATGAAAAACTGTTTTTT.

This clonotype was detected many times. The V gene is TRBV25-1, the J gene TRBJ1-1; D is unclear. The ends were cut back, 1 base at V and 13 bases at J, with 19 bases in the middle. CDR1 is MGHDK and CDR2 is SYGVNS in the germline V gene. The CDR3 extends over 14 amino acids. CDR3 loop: CASSESRGLGWNFF. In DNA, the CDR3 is TGTGCCAGCAGTGAATCTCGAGGTTTGGGGTGGAATTTCTTT. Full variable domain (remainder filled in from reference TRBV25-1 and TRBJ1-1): EADIYQTPRYLVIGTGKKITLECSQTMGHDKMYWYQQDPGMELHLIHYSYGVNSTEKGDLSSESTVSRIRTEHFPLTLESARPSHTSQYLCASSESRGLGWNFFGQGTRLTVV.

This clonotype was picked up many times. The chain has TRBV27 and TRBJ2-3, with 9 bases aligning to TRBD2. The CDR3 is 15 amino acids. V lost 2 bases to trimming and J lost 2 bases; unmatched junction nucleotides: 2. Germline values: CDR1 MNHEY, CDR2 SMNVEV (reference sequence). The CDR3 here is CASSLGGLATDTQYF. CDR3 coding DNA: TGTGCCAGCAGTTTAGGGGGACTAGCCACAGATACGCAGTATTTT.

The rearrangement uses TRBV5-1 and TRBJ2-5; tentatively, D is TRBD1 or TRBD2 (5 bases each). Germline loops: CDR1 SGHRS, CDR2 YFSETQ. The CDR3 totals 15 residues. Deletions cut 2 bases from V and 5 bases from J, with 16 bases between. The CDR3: CASSFPERGRETQYF. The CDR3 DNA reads TGCGCCAGCAGCTTCCCGGAACGGGGACGGGAGACCCAGTACTTC.

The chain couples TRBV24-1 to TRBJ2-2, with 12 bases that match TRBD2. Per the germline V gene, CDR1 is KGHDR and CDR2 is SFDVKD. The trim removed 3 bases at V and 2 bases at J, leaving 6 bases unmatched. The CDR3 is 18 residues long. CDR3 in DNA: TGTGCCACCAGTGATCTAGGACTAGCGGGGACCAACACCGGGGAGCTGTTTTTT. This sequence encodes CATSDLGLAGTNTGELFF.

CDR3 DNA sequence: TGCAGTGCTGACAGGACAGATACGCAGTATTTT. It specifies CSADRTDTQYF. The genes are TRBV20-1 and TRBJ2-3; D might be TRBD1 (6 bases). The V and J ends lost 5 bases and 3 bases respectively, with 6 bases between them. This CDR3 has 11 residues. CDR1 and CDR2 from the germline V gene are DFQATT and SNEGSKA (reference sequence).

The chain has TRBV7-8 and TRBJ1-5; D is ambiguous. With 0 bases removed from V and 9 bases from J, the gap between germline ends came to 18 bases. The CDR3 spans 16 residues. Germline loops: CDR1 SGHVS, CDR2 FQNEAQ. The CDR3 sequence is CASSLARFSKTGPQHF. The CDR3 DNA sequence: TGTGCCAGCAGCTTAGCGCGGTTCAGCAAAACTGGGCCCCAGCATTTT. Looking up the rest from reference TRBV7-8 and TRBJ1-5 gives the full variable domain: GAGVSQSPRYKVAKRGQDVALRCDPISGHVSLFWYQQALGQGPEFLTYFQNEAQLDKSGLPSDRFFAERPEGSVSTLKIQRTQQEDSAVYLCASSLARFSKTGPQHFGDGTRLSIL.

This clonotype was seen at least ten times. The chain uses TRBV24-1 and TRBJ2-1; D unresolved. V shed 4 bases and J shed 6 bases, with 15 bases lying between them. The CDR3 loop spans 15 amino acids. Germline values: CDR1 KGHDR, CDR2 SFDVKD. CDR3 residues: CATSDPTRAGNEQFF. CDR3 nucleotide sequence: TGTGCCACCAGTGACCCCACCCGGGCAGGCAATGAGCAGTTCTTC.

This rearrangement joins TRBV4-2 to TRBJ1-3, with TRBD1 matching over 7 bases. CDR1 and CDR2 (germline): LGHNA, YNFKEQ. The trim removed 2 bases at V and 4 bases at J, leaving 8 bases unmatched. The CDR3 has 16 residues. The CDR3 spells CASSQPNRGTGNTIYF. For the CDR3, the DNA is TGTGCCAGCAGCCAACCCAACAGGGGCACGGGAAACACCATATATTTT.

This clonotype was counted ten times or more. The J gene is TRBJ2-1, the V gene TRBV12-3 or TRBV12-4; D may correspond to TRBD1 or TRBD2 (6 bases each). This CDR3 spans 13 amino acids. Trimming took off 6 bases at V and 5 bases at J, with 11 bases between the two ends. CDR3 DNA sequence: TGTGCCAGCAGCCCTGGGGGGCACAATGAGCAGTTCTTC. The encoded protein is CASSPGGHNEQFF.

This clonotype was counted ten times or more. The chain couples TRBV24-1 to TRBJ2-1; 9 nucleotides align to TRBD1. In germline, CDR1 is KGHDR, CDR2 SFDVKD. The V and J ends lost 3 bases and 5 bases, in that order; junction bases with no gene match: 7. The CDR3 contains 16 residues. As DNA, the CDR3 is TGTGCCACCAGTGATAGAGGACAGGGGCATAACAATGAGCAGTTCTTC. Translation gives CATSDRGQGHNNEQFF.